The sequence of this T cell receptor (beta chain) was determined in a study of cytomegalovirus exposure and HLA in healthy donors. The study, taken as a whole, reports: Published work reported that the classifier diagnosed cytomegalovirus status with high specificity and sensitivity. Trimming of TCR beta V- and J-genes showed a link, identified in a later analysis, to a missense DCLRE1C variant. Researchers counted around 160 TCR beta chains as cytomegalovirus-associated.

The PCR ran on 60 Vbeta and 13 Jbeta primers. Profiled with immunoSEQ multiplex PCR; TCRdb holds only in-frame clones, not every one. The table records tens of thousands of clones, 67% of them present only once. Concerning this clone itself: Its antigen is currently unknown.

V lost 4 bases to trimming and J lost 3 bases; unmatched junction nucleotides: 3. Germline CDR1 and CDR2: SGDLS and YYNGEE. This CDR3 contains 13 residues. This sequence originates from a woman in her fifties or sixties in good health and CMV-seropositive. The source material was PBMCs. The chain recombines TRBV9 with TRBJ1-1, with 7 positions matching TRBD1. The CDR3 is CASSFGTDTEAFF. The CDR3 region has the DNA TGTGCCAGCAGCTTCGGGACAGACACTGAAGCTTTCTTT.